A single sample is the source of the 19 T cell receptor beta chains below, sequenced in a study of cytomegalovirus exposure and HLA in healthy donors. The table came from immunoSEQ multiplex PCR; TCRdb's copy has only in-frame clones and leaves some out. Here the sample spans fewer than 100,000 clones, about 94% being singletons. The material sequenced was PBMCs. These receptors originate from a woman aged 18 to 35 in good health and CMV-seronegative.

The rearrangement joins TRBV6-4 to TRBJ2-3, with TRBD1 matching over 7 bases. Germline CDR1 reads MRHNA; CDR2 reads SNTAGT. V shed 2 bases, J shed 5 bases, and the junction held 4 bases outside the gene matches. CDR3 length: 14 residues. CDR3 nucleotide sequence: TGTGCCAGCAGTGACAAGGGGGCAGAAGATACGCAGTATTTT. This translates into CASSDKGAEDTQYF.

The J gene is TRBJ1-1, the V gene TRBV5-1; D is perhaps TRBD1 (5 bases). The CDR3 covers 17 residues. Germline lookup yields CDR1 SGHRS and CDR2 YFSETQ. V lost 4 bases and J 1 base, leaving 20 bases between the germline ends. For the CDR3, the DNA is TGCGCCAGCAGCCTGTGGGACCGCCCGGGAGGGAACACTGAAGCTTTCTTT. Translated: CASSLWDRPGGNTEAFF. Full variable domain (missing parts from reference TRBV5-1 and TRBJ1-1): KAGVTQTPRYLIKTRGQQVTLSCSPISGHRSVSWYQQTPGQGLQFLFEYFSETQRNKGNFPGRFSGRQFSNSRSEMNVSTLELGDSALYLCASSLWDRPGGNTEAFFGQGTRLTVV.

The genes are TRBV6-7 and TRBJ1-5; TRBD1 is a possible D gene (5 bases). TRBV6-7 is an ORF for which the function is uncertain. Trimming left V 4 bases short and J 4 bases short, with 17 bases between. This CDR3 spans 16 amino acids. The CDR3 protein is CASSLRPGAPNQPQHF. The DNA for the CDR3 is TGTGCCAGCAGTTTGCGCCCTGGGGCACCAAATCAGCCCCAGCATTTT.

This sequence joins TRBV7-9 and TRBJ2-5; 9 bases map to TRBD2. V dropped 6 bases and J dropped 5; count of bases not matched to a gene: 10. CDR1 is SEHNR and CDR2 is FQNEAQ in the germline V gene (reference sequence). The CDR3 runs 15 residues. The CDR3 bases are TGTGCCAGCAGTCTCGGGACTAGCACCCTTGAGACCCAGTACTTC. The encoded protein is CASSLGTSTLETQYF.

The CDR3 is CAISELVLLQREGRSNEQYF. CDR3 bases: TGTGCCATCAGTGAGTTAGTACTCCTTCAGCGGGAGGGCCGGTCTAACGAGCAGTACTTC. The gene calls are TRBV10-3 and TRBJ2-7; 10 bases agree with TRBD2. V gave up 1 base and J gave up 5 bases; unmatched junction bases: 20. CDR3 length: 20 amino acids. The V gene's germline CDR1 is ENHRY and CDR2 SYGVKD.

This clone was found once. V is TRBV4-1 and J is TRBJ1-5, with D hard to call. Trimming took 4 bases from V and 7 from J, leaving 14 bases between them. CDR1 is MGHRA and CDR2 is YSYEKL in the germline V gene. The CDR3 contains 14 residues. CDR3 in DNA: TGCGCCAGCAGCCCGGGAGACCGCCTGCAGCCCCAGCATTTT. Amino acid sequence: CASSPGDRLQPQHF.

V usage is TRBV6-5 and J usage is TRBJ2-5, with D perhaps matching TRBD1 (5 bases). The CDR3 totals 15 residues. Germline lookup yields CDR1 MNHEY and CDR2 SVGAGI. V was shortened by 2 bases and J by 4 bases, with 14 bases between the two germline ends. This chain's CDR3 is CASSYREGAPETQYF. CDR3 sequence (DNA): TGTGCCAGCAGTTACAGGGAAGGGGCGCCAGAGACCCAGTACTTC.

This rearrangement joins TRBV6-6 to TRBJ2-2; tentatively, D is TRBD2 (5 bases). Germline V gene sequence: CDR1 MNHNY, CDR2 SVGAGI (reference sequence). V lost 5 bases and J 6 bases, leaving 10 bases between the germline ends. The length of the CDR3 is 13 residues. The CDR3 coding sequence is TGTGCCAGCAGTCTAACTAGTGCCGGGGAGCTGTTTTTT. Its translation: CASSLTSAGELFF.

The V and J genes are TRBV5-1 and TRBJ2-7; TRBD2 aligns across 14 bases. Germline values: CDR1 SGHRS, CDR2 YFSETQ. The trim removed 5 bases at V and 2 bases at J, leaving 6 bases unmatched. This CDR3 is 16 amino acids long. The CDR3 loop reads CASRPGTSGSPYEQYF. In DNA form, the CDR3 reads TGCGCCAGCAGACCAGGGACTAGCGGGAGTCCCTACGAGCAGTACTTC.

The V and J genes are TRBV27 and TRBJ1-1; 9 nucleotides match TRBD1. The junction had 8 bases not matched to a gene; V was cut back by 6 bases and J by 0 bases. The CDR3 extends over 16 amino acids. Germline CDR1 and CDR2: MNHEY and SMNVEV (reference sequence). CDR3 loop: CASSLGQGFMNTEAFF. CDR3 coding DNA: TGTGCCAGCAGCCTCGGACAGGGGTTCATGAACACTGAAGCTTTCTTT.

CDR3 in amino acids: CASWDPGQGRQPQHF. The CDR3 DNA follows: TGTGCCAGCTGGGACCCGGGACAGGGACGTCAGCCCCAGCATTTT. The chain recombines TRBV5-8 with TRBJ1-5; 9 bases align to TRBD1. Germline lookup yields CDR1 SGHTS and CDR2 YDEGEE. The length of the CDR3 is 15 residues. Unmatched junction bases numbered 11, after V lost 7 bases and J lost 6 bases.

V and J are TRBV4-1 and TRBJ1-4; possibly TRBD1 for D (6 bases). The CDR3 loop spans 16 amino acids. Germline V gene sequence: CDR1 MGHRA, CDR2 YSYEKL. V was shortened by 0 bases and J by 5 bases, with 13 bases between the two germline ends. The CDR3 region is CASSQETGQLNEKLFF. CDR3 nucleotides: TGCGCCAGCAGCCAAGAGACCGGACAGCTCAATGAAAAACTGTTTTTT.

The V gene is TRBV6-5, the J gene TRBJ2-1; D is unresolved. The germline CDR1 and CDR2 sequences are MNHEY and SVGAGI. Trimming left V 6 bases short and J 2 bases short, with 11 bases between. The CDR3 length is 14 residues. CDR3 protein: CASRVSRTYNEQFF. DNA of the CDR3: TGTGCCAGCAGAGTTTCGCGTACCTACAATGAGCAGTTCTTC.

The rearrangement joins TRBV4-2 to TRBJ2-7, with a tentative D call TRBD2 (5 bases). Germline V gene lookup returns CDR1 LGHNA and CDR2 YNFKEQ. The V end was cut by 1 base, the J end by 6 bases, with 22 bases between. This CDR3 spans 17 amino acids. CDR3 DNA sequence: TGTGCCAGCAGCCAAGGTGGTAGCGTCGACCTCGAGTTCGAGCAGTACTTC. Its protein product is CASSQGGSVDLEFEQYF.

V is TRBV2 and J is TRBJ2-4; TRBD1 aligns across 8 bases. Germline CDR1 SNHLY, CDR2 FYNNEI. The V and J ends lost 7 bases and 3 bases, in that order; junction bases with no gene match: 2. This CDR3 has 13 amino acids. The CDR3 sequence: CASTTGGKNIQYF. DNA for the CDR3: TGTGCCAGCACAACAGGGGGCAAAAACATTCAGTACTTC.

This rearrangement joins TRBV28 to TRBJ2-4; 11 nucleotides line up with TRBD2. CDR3 size: 14 residues. The V segment lost 3 bases and the J segment 11 bases; nucleotides outside the gene matches: 6. Germline values: CDR1 MDHEN, CDR2 SYDVKM. CDR3 in DNA: TGTGCCAGCAGTTTGCTAGCGGGAGGCCTAGTTCAGTACTTC. Translated, it gives CASSLLAGGLVQYF.

The rearrangement links TRBV30 to TRBJ2-1; tentatively, D is TRBD1 (6 bases). V dropped 2 bases and J dropped 0 bases, with 14 bases sitting between them. Germline V gene lookup returns CDR1 GTSNPN and CDR2 SVGIG (reference sequence). There are 16 residues in the CDR3. The chain's CDR3 is CAWSYRARGSYNEQFF. The CDR3 DNA reads TGTGCCTGGAGTTACAGGGCCCGGGGCTCCTACAATGAGCAGTTCTTC. The full variable domain, in which reference TRBV30 and TRBJ2-1 provide the parts outside the CDR3, is SQTIHQWPATLVQPVGSPLSLECTVEGTSNPNLYWYRQAAGRGLQLLFYSVGIGQISSEVPQNLSASRPQDRQFILSSKKLLLSDSGFYLCAWSYRARGSYNEQFFGPGTRLTVL.

This clone was recorded once. This sequence joins TRBV6-5 and TRBJ2-7; unclear D gene. Between the trimmed V and J ends, which lost 5 bases and 4 bases, there was a span of 12 bases. This CDR3 is 13 amino acids long. The germline CDR1 and CDR2 sequences are MNHEY and SVGAGI. CDR3 bases: TGTGCCAGCAGTCGATCGACAATTTACGAGCAGTACTTC. This sequence encodes CASSRSTIYEQYF.

The gene calls are TRBV5-6 and TRBJ1-6, with a tentative D call TRBD1 (5 bases). From germline, CDR1 is SGHDT and CDR2 YYEEEE. V was trimmed by 1 base and J by 7 bases, leaving 12 bases between them. This CDR3 has 15 amino acids. As DNA, the CDR3 is TGTGCCAGCAGCTTGATGACAGCTGGGAATTCACCCCTCCACTTT. Protein product: CASSLMTAGNSPLHF. The entire variable domain, with the rest obtained from reference TRBV5-6 and TRBJ1-6, is as follows: DAGVTQSPTHLIKTRGQQVTLRCSPKSGHDTVSWYQQALGQGPQFIFQYYEEEERQRGNFPDRFSGHQFPNYSSELNVNALLLGDSALYLCASSLMTAGNSPLHFGNGTRLTVT.